These T cell receptor beta chains were read from a single sample in a study of Ad26.COV2.S vaccination and SARS-CoV-2 variants. Clones were read by immunoSEQ multiplex PCR, and TCRdb kept only the in-frame ones, dropping some. This repertoire shows some 340,000 clones, around four fifths found once; its top ten account for around 2%. The specimen was peripheral blood, collected in a trial of Ad26.COV2.S vaccine versus placebo. These receptors all come from a person aged 18-65 years who received the Ad26.COV2.S COVID-19 vaccine or a placebo. CDR3s leave out the opening cysteine and the closing phenylalanine or tryptophan. Each record gives: J gene, D gene, V gene, CDR3 protein. The D gene is left open where the match is weak.

>TRBJ2-7|TRBD2|TRBV10-3
AISDLAGGYEQY
>TRBJ2-1|NA|TRBV12-3/TRBV12-4
ASSFADYNEQF
>TRBJ2-5|TRBD1|TRBV9
ASSAGQTQETQY
>TRBJ2-2|NA|TRBV7-2
ASSLLVGDTGELF
>TRBJ1-4|NA|TRBV11-3
ASSLGGTNEKLF
>TRBJ2-2|NA|TRBV12-3/TRBV12-4
ASQWDTGELF
>TRBJ1-2|NA|TRBV6-5
ASSYRTGGNYGYT
>TRBJ2-1|NA|TRBV7-3
ASSSDSNEQF
>TRBJ1-1|NA|TRBV30
AWGRGWAEAF
>TRBJ1-1|NA|TRBV4-2
ASSQVQGVGFTEAF
>TRBJ2-2|TRBD2|TRBV28
ASSLLTSGDTNTGELF
>TRBJ2-5|TRBD2|TRBV4-1
ASSHLAGKETQY
>TRBJ2-3|NA|TRBV5-6
ASSLRGADTQY
>TRBJ1-1|NA|TRBV5-1
ASSLTGISGTEAF
>TRBJ2-3|NA|TRBV18
ASSPGTVDTQY
>TRBJ2-2|NA|TRBV23-1
ASSQKTPDPYTGELF
>TRBJ1-5|NA|TRBV11-2
ASSLERERPQH
>TRBJ1-5|TRBD1|TRBV18
ASSPPRTGLNQPQH
>TRBJ1-1|NA|TRBV5-5
ASSLSNSQGQPSNTEAF
>TRBJ2-4|TRBD2|TRBV7-8
ASSLVGGGEQERY
>TRBJ2-7|NA|TRBV11-3
ASSPSGAGFSYEQY
>TRBJ1-3|NA|TRBV25-1
ASSDAKNTIY
>TRBJ2-7|NA|TRBV6-6
ASSYSGGPYEQY